This T cell receptor beta chain was found in a study of blood T cell repertoires in COVID-19. The wider study: Samples representing acute and convalescent COVID-19 were sourced from the United States, Italy and Spain.

This clone was seen once. Authors' data handling: How many nucleated cells were present was estimated from reference gene primer amplification. The assay was immunoSEQ multiplex PCR, and TCRdb's table has in-frame clones only and misses some. The V and J calls and clone size come from that table; D and trimming were worked out from the DNA. The sample has about 85,000 clones, roughly 90% seen once. Trimming removed 3 bases from V and 1 base from J, with 6 bases in between. The CDR3 is made up of 13 amino acids. CDR1 and CDR2 (germline): SGDLS, YYNGEE. The chain is built from TRBV9 and TRBJ2-3, with a weak D call TRBD2 (5 bases). The TCR comes from a woman of 80 years or more with active or convalescent COVID-19. The specimen sequenced was peripheral blood. CDR3 DNA sequence: TGTGCCAGCAGCGGGCGGGGCACAGATACGCAGTATTTT. The encoded protein is CASSGRGTDTQYF.